These 19 T cell receptor beta chains originate from one sample sequenced in a study of CD8 T cells in Susac syndrome. Random hexamers were used to reverse transcribe the RNA input (roughly 0.5 to 1 ug). TCRdb ran MiXCR on the immunoSEQ multiplex PCR reads and lists one entry per CDR3 protein. The table includes fewer than 85,000 distinct CDR3 sequences, roughly 94% detected once. The specimen was CD8+ T cells from PBMCs. The receptor set was obtained from a human donor with Susac syndrome.

This chain links TRBV2 with TRBJ2-4, with D maybe TRBD2 (5 bases). Germline V gene data show CDR1 as SNHLY and CDR2 as FYNNEI. With 3 bases removed from V and 0 bases from J, the gap between germline ends came to 12 bases. This CDR3 comprises 16 residues. The CDR3 loop is CASSDMDSRAKNIQYF. The DNA for the CDR3 is TGTGCCAGCAGTGATATGGACTCACGAGCCAAAAACATTCAGTACTTC.

Worth noting for this clonotype: The junction departs from the called germline gene at one end, perhaps through a read error. This sequence joins TRBV27 and TRBJ2-1; no clear D gene. The CDR3 has 12 amino acids. CDR1 is MNHEY and CDR2 is SMNVEV in the germline V gene (reference sequence). This chain's CDR3 is CTSKSIYNEQFF. CDR3 coding DNA: TGTACCAGCAAGAGCATCTACAATGAGCAGTTCTTC.

The chain couples TRBV5-1 to TRBJ1-5; D remains unclear. The V end was cut by 4 bases, the J end by 0 bases, with 11 bases between. CDR1 and CDR2 from the germline V gene are SGHRS and YFSETQ. The length of the CDR3 is 15 residues. The CDR3 protein is CASSTDGRSNQPQHF. The CDR3 DNA sequence: TGCGCCAGCAGCACTGACGGGCGTAGCAATCAGCCCCAGCATTTT.

The CDR3 reads CASSQDRGGQETQYF. CDR3 DNA sequence: TGTGCCAGCAGCCAAGACCGGGGGGGCCAAGAGACCCAGTACTTC. The chain uses TRBV4-2 and TRBJ2-5; 8 bases align to TRBD2. CDR1 and CDR2 from the germline V gene are LGHNA and YNFKEQ. This CDR3 spans 15 amino acids. Trimming cost V 0 bases and J 1 base; bases outside gene matches: 1.

The rearrangement joins TRBV25-1 to TRBJ1-6; the match to TRBD1 covers 9 bases. V dropped 7 bases and J dropped 7; count of bases not matched to a gene: 5. The germline V gene has CDR1 MGHDK and CDR2 SYGVNS. The CDR3 totals 14 residues. The CDR3 sequence: CASKWDRENSPLHF. In DNA form, the CDR3 reads TGTGCCAGCAAGTGGGACAGGGAGAATTCACCCCTCCACTTT.

The rearrangement uses TRBV5-1 and TRBJ2-7, with D possibly TRBD1 on 6 matching bases. Trimming cost V 4 bases and J 3 bases, with 17 bases left between them. CDR3 length equals 15 residues. In germline, CDR1 is SGHRS, CDR2 YFSETQ. CDR3 DNA: TGCGCCAGCAGCCCTGGGGTACAGGGTGTCTACGAGCAGTACTTC. It translates to CASSPGVQGVYEQYF.

The chain couples TRBV25-1 to TRBJ2-5; 9 positions match TRBD1. CDR1 and CDR2 (germline): MGHDK, SYGVNS. With 6 bases clipped from V and 4 bases from J, the junction kept 3 bases outside the gene matches. The CDR3 contains 13 residues. Written as DNA, the CDR3 is TGTGCCAGCAGACAGGGGGCGAGAGAGACCCAGTACTTC. Translating gives CASRQGARETQYF.

The rearrangement joins TRBV30 to TRBJ1-5; TRBD1 matches at 10 bases. J was trimmed by 5 bases and V by 3 bases; bases with no gene match: 4. Per the germline V gene, CDR1 is GTSNPN and CDR2 is SVGIG (reference sequence). The CDR3 is 14 amino acids. CDR3: CAWRGQGGDQPQHF. The DNA for the CDR3 is TGTGCCTGGAGAGGACAGGGGGGGGATCAGCCCCAGCATTTT.

J is TRBJ1-1 and V is TRBV27; perhaps TRBD1 as D (5 bases). CDR3 length: 12 residues. Deletions cut 5 bases from V and 8 bases from J, with 12 bases between. CDR1 is MNHEY and CDR2 is SMNVEV in the germline V gene (reference sequence). The CDR3 loop reads CASSGGASEAFF. The CDR3 nucleotides are TGTGCCAGCAGTGGAGGGGCCTCCGAAGCTTTCTTT.

J is TRBJ2-1 and V is TRBV15, with TRBD2 as a possible D gene (6 bases). Germline V gene data show CDR1 as LNHNV and CDR2 as YYDKDF (reference sequence). This CDR3 comprises 15 residues. Between the trimmed V and J ends, which lost 2 bases and 8 bases, there was a span of 16 bases. CDR3 bases: TGTGCCACCAGCAGATTGACCGGGGGAGACGATGAGCAGTTCTTC. Translating gives CATSRLTGGDDEQFF.

The chain recombines TRBV12-2 with TRBJ2-2; the table assigns TRBD1, which was not confirmed against the DNA. TRBV12-2 is termed a pseudogene. CDR3 length: 14 residues. The CDR3 sequence: CASRVGHPTGELFF. CDR3 DNA sequence: TGTGCAAGTCGTGTCGGACATCCCACCGGGGAGCTGTTTTTT.

This clonotype was observed once. This rearrangement joins TRBV9 to TRBJ2-6; 7 positions agree with TRBD1. The CDR3 totals 17 residues. From germline, CDR1 is SGDLS and CDR2 YYNGEE. J was trimmed by 0 bases and V by 4 bases; bases with no gene match: 7. CDR3 in DNA: TGTGCCAGCAGCATCACAGGGGCACTCTCTGGGGCCAACGTCCTGACTTTC. Amino acid sequence: CASSITGALSGANVLTF.

The chain is built from TRBV2 and TRBJ2-1; 7 bases map to TRBD2. Germline CDR1 is SNHLY and CDR2 is FYNNEI. This CDR3 is built from 16 residues. J was trimmed by 4 bases and V by 3 bases; bases with no gene match: 9. The CDR3 DNA sequence: TGTGCCAGCAGTGATGGGAGGGGCTTGCTTTACAATGAGCAGTTCTTC. As protein: CASSDGRGLLYNEQFF. The whole variable domain, filled in from reference TRBV2 and TRBJ2-1, reads EPEVTQTPSHQVTQMGQEVILRCVPISNHLYFYWYRQILGQKVEFLVSFYNNEISEKSEIFDDQFSVERPDGSNFTLKIRSTKLEDSAMYFCASSDGRGLLYNEQFFGPGTRLTVL.

V usage is TRBV20-1 and J usage is TRBJ1-6; 9 bases are a match to TRBD1. CDR3 length: 16 amino acids. Trimming removed 5 bases from V and 4 bases from J; junction bases left unmatched: 9. The germline CDR1 and CDR2 sequences are DFQATT and SNEGSKA (reference sequence). The CDR3 is CSAPGQGGVYNSPLHF. CDR3 in DNA: TGCAGTGCTCCGGGACAGGGTGGAGTATATAATTCACCCCTCCACTTT.

The V and J genes are TRBV19 and TRBJ1-1; D possibly corresponds to TRBD1 (6 bases). V lost 5 bases and J 1 base, leaving 11 bases between the germline ends. The CDR3 totals 14 residues. CDR1 is LNHDA, CDR2 SQIVND, per germline (reference sequence). The DNA of the CDR3 is TGTGCCAGTAGTCCCGGGACATGGAACACTGAAGCTTTCTTT. It yields the protein CASSPGTWNTEAFF.

The chain links TRBV12-5 to TRBJ2-1, with D perhaps matching TRBD2 (6 bases). V was pared by 4 bases and J by 7 bases, with 23 bases between. This CDR3 has 17 residues. Germline V gives CDR1 LGHNT, CDR2 FRNRAP. The CDR3 sequence: CASGSPPDYSRRNEQFF. The CDR3 DNA is TGTGCTAGTGGTTCCCCCCCGGACTACTCCCGCCGGAATGAGCAGTTCTTC.

V gene TRBV7-9 combines with J gene TRBJ2-7; maybe TRBD1 (6 bases). Deletions cut 1 base from V and 2 bases from J, with 9 bases between. The CDR3 runs 14 residues. Germline CDR1 is SEHNR and CDR2 is FQNEAQ (reference sequence). Here the CDR3 DNA reads TGTGCCAGCAGCTTAGGGACAGCAACCTACGAGCAGTACTTC. Translated: CASSLGTATYEQYF.

V and J are TRBV4-1 and TRBJ2-1; D is undetermined. The germline V gene has CDR1 MGHRA and CDR2 YSYEKL. CDR3 size: 13 residues. Trimming took 0 bases from V and 6 from J, leaving 6 bases between them. The CDR3, as DNA: TGCGCCAGCAGCCAAGATCGATCCAATGAGCAGTTCTTC. It is translated as CASSQDRSNEQFF.

This clonotype was seen only once. The chain couples TRBV4-3 to TRBJ2-7; 9 bases are a match to TRBD1. V lost 4 bases, J lost 2 bases, and 3 bases stayed unmatched. The CDR3 totals 14 residues. Germline V gene data show CDR1 as LGHNA and CDR2 as YSLEER. CDR3 DNA sequence: TGCGCCAGCAGCCCCAGGACAGGGGCCTACGAGCAGTACTTC. Its translation is CASSPRTGAYEQYF.